The 5 T cell receptor beta chains below all came from one sample that was sequenced in a study of siplizumab effects on memory and regulatory T cells. The data were produced by immunoSEQ multiplex PCR, yet TCRdb's version contains in-frame clones alone and is incomplete. Of around 100,000 clones in the sample, around 90% were seen once. Sequencing was done on a sample of CD4+ T cells sorted from blood. All receptors derive from a human donor in good health.

The chain joins TRBV18 to TRBJ1-1; perhaps TRBD1 as D (5 bases). The CDR3 totals 13 residues. V was shortened by 7 bases and J by 1 base, with 10 bases between the two germline ends. Germline CDR1 is KGHSH and CDR2 is LQKENI. DNA for the CDR3: TGTGCCAGCTGCGGGACTACGAACACTGAAGCTTTCTTT. Residues: CASCGTTNTEAFF.

The rearrangement links TRBV7-3 to TRBJ2-1; D ambiguous. Germline V gives CDR1 SGHTA, CDR2 FQGTGA. V lost 5 bases and J lost 0, with 14 bases in between. The CDR3 extends over 16 amino acids. The CDR3 reads CASSPLVRSSYNEQFF. CDR3 nucleotide sequence: TGTGCCAGCAGCCCACTCGTTAGGAGCTCCTACAATGAGCAGTTCTTC.

The chain carries TRBV19 and TRBJ2-2; D gene ambiguous. Trimming left V 9 bases short and J 4 bases short, with 9 bases between. This CDR3 spans 12 amino acids. Germline V gene lookup returns CDR1 LNHDA and CDR2 SQIVND (reference sequence). In DNA form, the CDR3 reads TGTGCCAGCCGTGAAGCCACCGGGGAGCTGTTTTTT. It encodes CASREATGELFF.

This clone was observed once. The gene calls are TRBV2 and TRBJ2-7; the match to TRBD2 covers 7 bases. Germline CDR1 SNHLY, CDR2 FYNNEI. The CDR3 length is 15 residues. V shed 2 bases and J 4 bases; nucleotides not matched to a gene: 8. DNA for the CDR3: TGTGCCAGCAGTGAAAATTGGGGAGGGATTTACGAGCAGTACTTC. It yields the protein CASSENWGGIYEQYF.

The V gene is TRBV28, the J gene TRBJ1-4; possible D gene TRBD1, 5 bases. Germline V CDR1 and CDR2: MDHEN, SYDVKM. V lost 6 bases and J 5 bases, leaving 13 bases between the germline ends. This CDR3 is built from 14 residues. CDR3 amino acids: CASSPDRFNEKLFF. DNA of the CDR3: TGTGCCAGCAGCCCCGACAGATTCAATGAAAAACTGTTTTTT.